This T cell receptor (beta chain) emerged from a study of relationships among human T cell subsets. This clonotype was seen more than once but under ten times. From mRNA, alpha and beta CDR3 regions were amplified using semiquantitative ARM-PCR. Exponential amplification used communal superprimers after tagged nested gene-specific primers in ARM-PCR. Before the second round, exonuclease removed the nested primers. TCRdb re-called the multiplex PCR reads through MiXCR, storing one row per CDR3 protein. The table lists over 10,000 distinct CDR3 sequences, around two thirds of them singletons, with around 27% in the top ten. This CDR3 contains 15 residues. The germline V gene has CDR1 SGHRS and CDR2 YFSETQ. The junction had 9 bases not matched to a gene; V was cut back by 2 bases and J by 8 bases. Bead selections for CD25, CD56 and CD294 left a flow-through collected as Th1 cells.

This receptor was taken from a man aged 40-49 years in good health. V is TRBV5-1 and J is TRBJ1-4; 7 bases are shared with TRBD1. The sequenced sample was CD4+ Th1 cells sorted from blood. CDR3 nucleotide sequence: TGCGCCAGCAGCTTCGGACAGGTCGTCGTCGAAAAACTGTTTTTT. It is translated as CASSFGQVVVEKLFF.